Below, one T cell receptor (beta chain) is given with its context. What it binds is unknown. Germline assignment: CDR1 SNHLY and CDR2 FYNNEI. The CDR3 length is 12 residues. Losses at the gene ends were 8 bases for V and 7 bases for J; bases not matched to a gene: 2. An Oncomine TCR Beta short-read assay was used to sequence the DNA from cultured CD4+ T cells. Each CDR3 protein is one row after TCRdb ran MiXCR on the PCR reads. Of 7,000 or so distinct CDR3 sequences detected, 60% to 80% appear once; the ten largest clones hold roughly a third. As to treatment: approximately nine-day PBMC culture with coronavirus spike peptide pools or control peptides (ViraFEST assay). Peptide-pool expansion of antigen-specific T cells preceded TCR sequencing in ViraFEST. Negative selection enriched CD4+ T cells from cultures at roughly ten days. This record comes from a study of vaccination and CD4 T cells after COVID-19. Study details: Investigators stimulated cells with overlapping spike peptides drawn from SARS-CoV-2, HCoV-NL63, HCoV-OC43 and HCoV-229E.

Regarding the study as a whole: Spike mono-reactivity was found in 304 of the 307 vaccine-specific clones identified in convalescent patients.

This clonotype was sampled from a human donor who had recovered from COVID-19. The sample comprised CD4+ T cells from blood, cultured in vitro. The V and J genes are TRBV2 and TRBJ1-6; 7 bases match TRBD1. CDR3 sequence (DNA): TGTGCCAGCCGACAGGGCAATTCACCCCTCCACTTT. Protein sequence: CASRQGNSPLHF.